This TCR beta chain came from a study of blood T cell repertoires in COVID-19. V lost 1 base, J lost 7 bases, and 13 bases lay in between. Germline lookup yields CDR1 SEHNR and CDR2 FQNEAQ (reference sequence). The CDR3 sequence is 15 residues long. Seattle-derived patients entered the study during active infection and were followed longitudinally. In the original analysis: Quantification of nucleated cells was approximated via reference gene primer amplification. Some clones are missing from TCRdb's copy, which holds only in-frame ones; the method was immunoSEQ multiplex PCR. From that table come the V and J calls and clone size; the DNA was used to work out D and trimming. The table lists roughly 180,000 clones, about four fifths of them singletons.

This TCR was sampled from a woman aged 40 to 50 with COVID-19, enrolled during active disease. Material: peripheral blood. The V and J genes are TRBV7-9 and TRBJ1-4; TRBD1 might be the D (6 bases). CDR3 loop: CASSLDLGAREKLFF. CDR3 coding DNA: TGTGCCAGCAGCTTAGACCTGGGGGCTCGTGAAAAACTGTTTTTT.